This TCR beta chain comes out of a study of graft-versus-host responses after intestinal transplantation (dated by TCRdb to about 2021). For context, the study as a whole: Multivisceral, liver-intestinal, or isolated intestinal transplants were received by the recipients. Every recipient was given anti-thymocyte globulin induction, then maintenance tacrolimus and steroids for approximately 3 years. After intestinal transplantation, graft-versus-host and host-versus-graft alloreactive T cell clones were followed in the graft, circulation and bone marrow using bulk TCR-beta CDR3 sequencing. To identify alloreactive clones, pre-transplant mixed lymphocyte reaction products were sequenced and then compared with unstimulated pre-transplant donor and recipient T cells. The cohort enrolled about 23 intestinal transplant recipients, one of whom was a retransplant, and a few patients without pretransplant specimens were excluded. Donor T cell macrochimerism was defined as a peak of at least 4% donor T cells among recipient peripheral blood mononuclear cells. Rather than being sequenced by the commercial service, samples from a few later patients were sequenced in-house on an Illumina MiSeq and processed with MiXCR. General conclusions and limits of the study: GvH clones were detected in recipient bone marrow, and some appeared earlier in ileal mucosa or blood, consistent with an intestinal mucosal origin. The conclusions were limited by the relatively low number and heterogeneity of the intestinal transplant patients. Early after transplant, peak levels of circulating GvH clones were associated with declines in HvG clones. High GvH to HvG T cell clonal ratios were observed in the allografts of patients with donor T cell macrochimerism.

At the junction V is shortened by 1 base and J by 8 bases, with 8 bases in between. The CDR3 holds 13 amino acids from the cysteine to the phenylalanine. CDR3 DNA only is kept here, 39 bases in frame from base 1. The germline V gene encodes CDR1 LGHNA and CDR2 YSLEER. For this clone: The specificity of this receptor is unknown. Base qualities are not at hand, and no much larger clone is one base apart.

This sample's time point label indicates: cells obtained before transplantation from donor or recipient. CD3+CD4+ and CD3+CD8+ populations were FACS-sorted from unstimulated pre-transplant donor and recipient cells taken from spleen or lymph nodes. Libraries were prepared through the immunoSEQ multiplex PCR assay. In most patients, genomic DNA was isolated using the Qiagen DNeasy Blood and Tissue Kit and sent frozen to Adaptive Biotechnologies for TCR sequencing. For most patients, high-throughput TCR-beta CDR3 sequencing of genomic DNA was performed by Adaptive Biotechnologies. The authors' pipeline ran thus. Adaptive's ImmunoSEQ software was the source of the TCR sequencing data for 15 to 20 patients, while a few other patients were processed with MiXCR and VDJtools. To correct CD4 versus CD8 sorting errors, any sequence found in both subsets at a frequency ratio below 5:1 was removed. Because the origin of CDR3 nucleotide sequences shared between donor and recipient could not be assigned, those sequences were removed. Alloreactive clones required at least 2-fold expansion over unstimulated cells and minimum CFSE-low frequency of 0.002% (template counts) or 0.001% (read counts). Clones were considered mappable if detected in sequenced pre-transplant spleen, lymph node, or MLR CFSE-low populations of the donor or recipient. The cumulative frequency of alloreactive clones was calculated as a percentage of all sequences, weighted by copy number. As stored in TCRdb, this immuneACCESS dataset retains in-frame rearrangements with V and J assigned. A fraction of the clones does not appear; measured against another copy, unresolved V genes explain less than half of the discrepancy, and the remainder lacks a known reason. The V and J calls and clone size come from that table; D and trimming were worked out from the DNA. The sample table shows about 90,000 clones, and roughly 93% are seen once. The top ten clonotypes cover over 0.15% of the sample.

Sequencing was performed on unstimulated CD4+ T cells sorted from spleen or lymph node cells, taken before transplant. The receptor chain draws on TRBV4-3 and TRBJ1-4; the D segment cannot be called with confidence. The clonotype originates from a human donor who was the organ donor for an intestinal transplant. The DNA is TGCGCCAGCAGCCAAGGGTCCCGGGAAAAACTGTTTTTT. Translated, this is CASSQGSREKLFF.